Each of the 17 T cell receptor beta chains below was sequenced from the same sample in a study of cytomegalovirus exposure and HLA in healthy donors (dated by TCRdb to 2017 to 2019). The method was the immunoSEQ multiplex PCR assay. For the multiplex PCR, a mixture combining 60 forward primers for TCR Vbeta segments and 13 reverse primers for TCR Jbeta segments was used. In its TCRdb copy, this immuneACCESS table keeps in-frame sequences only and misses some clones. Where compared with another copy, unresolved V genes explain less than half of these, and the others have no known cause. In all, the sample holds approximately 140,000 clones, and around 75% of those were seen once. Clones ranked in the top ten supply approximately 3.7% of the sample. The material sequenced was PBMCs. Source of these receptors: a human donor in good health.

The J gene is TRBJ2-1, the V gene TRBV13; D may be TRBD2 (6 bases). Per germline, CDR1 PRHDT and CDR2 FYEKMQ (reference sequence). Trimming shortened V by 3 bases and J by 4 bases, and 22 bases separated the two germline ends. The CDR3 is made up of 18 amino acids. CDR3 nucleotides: TGTGCCAGCAGCTTCACCGAGGCGGGGCCCTACTATTACAATGAGCAGTTCTTC. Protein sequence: CASSFTEAGPYYYNEQFF.

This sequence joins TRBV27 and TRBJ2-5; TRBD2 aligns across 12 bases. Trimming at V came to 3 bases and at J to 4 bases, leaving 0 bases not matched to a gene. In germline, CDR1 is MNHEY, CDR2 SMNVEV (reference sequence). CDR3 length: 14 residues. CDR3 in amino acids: CASSLTSGRETQYF. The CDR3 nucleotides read TGTGCCAGCAGTTTGACTAGCGGGAGAGAGACCCAGTACTTC.

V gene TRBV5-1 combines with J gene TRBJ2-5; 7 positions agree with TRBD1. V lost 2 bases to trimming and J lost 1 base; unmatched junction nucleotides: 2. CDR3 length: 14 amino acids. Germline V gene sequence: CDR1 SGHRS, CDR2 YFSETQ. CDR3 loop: CASSLRGPQETQYF. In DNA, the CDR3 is TGCGCCAGCAGCTTAAGGGGGCCCCAAGAGACCCAGTACTTC.

Written as DNA, the CDR3 is TGTGCCAGCAGTGCCGCAGGATCTAACTATGGCTACACCTTC. As protein: CASSAAGSNYGYTF. The chain couples TRBV2 to TRBJ1-2; D gene uncertain. Germline V CDR1 and CDR2: SNHLY, FYNNEI. This CDR3 has 14 amino acids. Trimming removed 4 bases from V and 0 bases from J, with 9 bases in between.

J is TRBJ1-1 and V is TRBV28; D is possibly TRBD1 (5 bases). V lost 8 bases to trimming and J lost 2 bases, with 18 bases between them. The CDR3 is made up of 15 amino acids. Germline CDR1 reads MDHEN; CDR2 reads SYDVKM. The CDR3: CASQLGGGGNTEAFF. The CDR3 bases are TGTGCCAGCCAACTAGGCGGGGGAGGTAACACTGAAGCTTTCTTT.

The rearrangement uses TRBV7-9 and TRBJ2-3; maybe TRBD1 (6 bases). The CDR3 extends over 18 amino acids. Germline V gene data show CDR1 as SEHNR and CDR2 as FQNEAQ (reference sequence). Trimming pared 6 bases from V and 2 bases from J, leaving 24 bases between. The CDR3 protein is CASSHTRDTISNTDTQYF. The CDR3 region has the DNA TGTGCCAGCAGTCATACCCGGGACACAATATCAAACACAGATACGCAGTATTTT.

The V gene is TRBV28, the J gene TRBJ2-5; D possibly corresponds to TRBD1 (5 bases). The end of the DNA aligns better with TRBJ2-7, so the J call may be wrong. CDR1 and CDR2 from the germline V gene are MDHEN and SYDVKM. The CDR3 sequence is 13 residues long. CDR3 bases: TGTGCCAGCAGTTTATTAGGGGTGTACGAGCAGTACTTC. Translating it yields CASSLLGVYEQYF.

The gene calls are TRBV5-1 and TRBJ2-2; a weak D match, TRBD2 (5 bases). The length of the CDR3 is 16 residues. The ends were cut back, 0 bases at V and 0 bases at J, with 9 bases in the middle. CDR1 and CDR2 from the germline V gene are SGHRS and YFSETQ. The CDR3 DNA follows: TGCGCCAGCAGCTTGGGGGGAGATTCGAACACCGGGGAGCTGTTTTTT. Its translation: CASSLGGDSNTGELFF.

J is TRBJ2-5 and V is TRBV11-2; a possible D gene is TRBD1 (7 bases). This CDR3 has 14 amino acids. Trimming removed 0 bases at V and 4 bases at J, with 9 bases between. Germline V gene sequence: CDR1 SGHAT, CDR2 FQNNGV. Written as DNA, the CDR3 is TGTGCCAGCAGCTTAGACAGGGGGGCAGAGACCCAGTACTTC. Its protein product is CASSLDRGAETQYF.

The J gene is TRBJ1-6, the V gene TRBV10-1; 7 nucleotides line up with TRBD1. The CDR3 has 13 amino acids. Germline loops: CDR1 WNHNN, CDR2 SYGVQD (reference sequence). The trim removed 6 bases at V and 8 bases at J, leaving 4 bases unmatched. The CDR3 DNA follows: TGCGCCAGCAGAGACAGGGTGGATTCACCCCTCCACTTT. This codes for CASRDRVDSPLHF.

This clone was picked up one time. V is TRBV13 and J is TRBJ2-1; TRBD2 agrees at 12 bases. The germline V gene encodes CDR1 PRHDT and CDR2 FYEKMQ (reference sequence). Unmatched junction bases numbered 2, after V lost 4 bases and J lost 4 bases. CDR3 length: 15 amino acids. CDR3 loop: CASSSGTSGYNEQFF. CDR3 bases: TGTGCCAGCAGCTCCGGGACTAGCGGGTACAATGAGCAGTTCTTC. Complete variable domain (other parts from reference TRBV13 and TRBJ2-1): AAGVIQSPRHLIKEKRETATLKCYPIPRHDTVYWYQQGPGQDPQFLISFYEKMQSDKGSIPDRFSAQQFSDYHSELNMSSLELGDSALYFCASSSGTSGYNEQFFGPGTRLTVL.

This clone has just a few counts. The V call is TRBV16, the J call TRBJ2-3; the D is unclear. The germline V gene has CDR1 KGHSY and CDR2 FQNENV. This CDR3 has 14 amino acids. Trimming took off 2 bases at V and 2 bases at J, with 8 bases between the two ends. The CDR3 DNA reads TGTGCCAGCAGCCAAAGTGGGCCCACAGATACGCAGTATTTT. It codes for CASSQSGPTDTQYF.

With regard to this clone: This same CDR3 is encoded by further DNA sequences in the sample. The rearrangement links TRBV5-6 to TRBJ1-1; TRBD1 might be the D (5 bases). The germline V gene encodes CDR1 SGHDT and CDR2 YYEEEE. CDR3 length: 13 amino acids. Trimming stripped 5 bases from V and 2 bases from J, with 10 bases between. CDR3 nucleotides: TGTGCCAGCAGTTTCGACAGAAACACTGAAGCTTTCTTT. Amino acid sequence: CASSFDRNTEAFF. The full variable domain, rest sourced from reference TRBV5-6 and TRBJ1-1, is DAGVTQSPTHLIKTRGQQVTLRCSPKSGHDTVSWYQQALGQGPQFIFQYYEEEERQRGNFPDRFSGHQFPNYSSELNVNALLLGDSALYLCASSFDRNTEAFFGQGTRLTVV.

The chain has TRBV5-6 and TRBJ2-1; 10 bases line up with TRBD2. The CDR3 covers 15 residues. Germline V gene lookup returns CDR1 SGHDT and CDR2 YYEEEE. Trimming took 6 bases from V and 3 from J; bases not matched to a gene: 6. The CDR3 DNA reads TGTGCCAGCAACAGGGGGACTAGCGTCTACAATGAGCAGTTCTTC. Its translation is CASNRGTSVYNEQFF.

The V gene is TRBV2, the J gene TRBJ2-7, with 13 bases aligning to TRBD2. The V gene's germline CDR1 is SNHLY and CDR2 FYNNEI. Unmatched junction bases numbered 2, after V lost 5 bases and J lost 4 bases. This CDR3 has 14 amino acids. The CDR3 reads CASSRLAGGYEQYF. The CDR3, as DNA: TGTGCCAGCAGTCGACTAGCGGGAGGTTACGAGCAGTACTTC.

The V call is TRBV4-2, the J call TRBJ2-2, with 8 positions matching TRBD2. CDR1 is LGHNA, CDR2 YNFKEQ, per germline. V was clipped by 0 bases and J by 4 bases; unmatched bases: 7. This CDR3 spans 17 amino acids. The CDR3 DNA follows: TGTGCCAGCAGCCAAGATCGGCTAGCGGGTGGCACCGGGGAGCTGTTTTTT. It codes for CASSQDRLAGGTGELFF.

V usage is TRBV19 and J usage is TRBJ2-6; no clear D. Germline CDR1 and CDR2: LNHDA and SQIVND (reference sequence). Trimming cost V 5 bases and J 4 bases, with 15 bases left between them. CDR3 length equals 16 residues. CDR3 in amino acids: CASSSVHVEGANVLTF. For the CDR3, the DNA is TGTGCCAGTAGTTCCGTGCATGTTGAGGGGGCCAACGTCCTGACTTTC. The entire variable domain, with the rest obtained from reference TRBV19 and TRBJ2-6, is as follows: DGGITQSPKYLFRKEGQNVTLSCEQNLNHDAMYWYRQDPGQGLRLIYYSQIVNDFQKGDIAEGYSVSREKKESFPLTVTSAQKNPTAFYLCASSSVHVEGANVLTFGAGSRLTVL.